Shown below are 27 T cell receptor beta chains from a single sample sequenced in a study of CD8 T cells in Susac syndrome. RNA, at roughly 0.5 to 1 ug, was reverse transcribed with random hexamers. TCRdb reprocessed the immunoSEQ multiplex PCR reads with MiXCR, giving one entry per CDR3 protein. In the table there are 56,000 or so distinct CDR3 sequences, 85% to 95% of which are singletons. Sequenced: CD8+ T cells from PBMCs. The receptors stem from a human donor with Susac syndrome.

The rearrangement links TRBV4-1 to TRBJ2-1; D gene ambiguous. Per germline, CDR1 MGHRA and CDR2 YSYEKL. Trimming took 1 base from V and 8 from J, leaving 6 bases between them. The CDR3 length is 12 residues. The CDR3 loop reads CASSQVVDEQFF. The CDR3 bases are TGCGCCAGCAGCCAAGTCGTCGATGAGCAGTTCTTC.

V usage is TRBV12-3 or TRBV12-4 and J usage is TRBJ1-2, with TRBD1 identical over 8 bases. The CDR3 loop spans 14 amino acids. V dropped 6 bases and J dropped 7; count of bases not matched to a gene: 10. The CDR3, as DNA: TGTGCCAGCAGCCAGACAGGGGCTGGTGTTGGCTACACCTTC. Translating it yields CASSQTGAGVGYTF.

The genes are TRBV11-2 and TRBJ2-3, with D unresolved. CDR3 size: 14 residues. Per the germline V gene, CDR1 is SGHAT and CDR2 is FQNNGV. Between the trimmed V and J ends, which lost 5 bases and 2 bases, there was a span of 11 bases. The CDR3 reads CASSDVGITDTQYF. The CDR3 region has the DNA TGTGCCAGCAGCGACGTAGGGATCACAGATACGCAGTATTTT.

The CDR3 bases are TGCGCCAGCAGCCAAGCGGGGGGGACCAACGAGCAGTACTTC. Translation: CASSQAGGTNEQYF. The gene calls are TRBV4-1 and TRBJ2-7; 8 bases fit TRBD2. V shed 1 base and J 5 bases; nucleotides not matched to a gene: 4. CDR3 size: 14 residues. Germline V gene sequence: CDR1 MGHRA, CDR2 YSYEKL.

The chain links TRBV5-6 to TRBJ1-4, with a tentative D call TRBD1 (5 bases). CDR1 SGHDT and CDR2 YYEEEE come from the germline V gene. This CDR3 contains 12 residues. Trimming took 2 bases from V and 16 from J, leaving 15 bases between them. This CDR3 reads CASSFGTDIPFF. The CDR3 region has the DNA TGTGCCAGCAGCTTTGGGACTGACATTCCGTTTTTT. Variable domain in full (rest from reference TRBV5-6 and TRBJ1-4): DAGVTQSPTHLIKTRGQQVTLRCSPKSGHDTVSWYQQALGQGPQFIFQYYEEEERQRGNFPDRFSGHQFPNYSSELNVNALLLGDSALYLCASSFGTDIPFFGSGTQLSVL.

This chain connects TRBV7-9 to TRBJ1-6; tentatively, D is TRBD1 (6 bases). Germline lookup yields CDR1 SEHNR and CDR2 FQNEAQ (reference sequence). Trimming pared 3 bases from V and 5 bases from J, leaving 14 bases between. The CDR3 has 16 residues. The chain's CDR3 is CASSLRGAKHNSPLHF. In DNA form, the CDR3 reads TGTGCCAGCAGCTTGAGGGGGGCGAAGCATAATTCACCCCTCCACTTT.

This clonotype came up a few times. The genes are TRBV11-2 and TRBJ2-7, with 9 bases that match TRBD1. CDR1 is SGHAT, CDR2 FQNNGV, per germline. After removal of 5 bases from V and 2 bases from J, the junction contained 13 bases not matched to a gene. CDR3 length equals 17 residues. The CDR3 sequence is CASSNPSVGQGPYEQYF. The CDR3 DNA reads TGTGCCAGCAGCAACCCCTCCGTGGGACAGGGTCCCTACGAGCAGTACTTC.

The chain joins TRBV9 to TRBJ2-5, with 12 bases identical to TRBD2. There are 13 residues in the CDR3. The ends lost 4 bases at V and 9 bases at J; junction bases unmatched: 4. Germline CDR1 reads SGDLS; CDR2 reads YYNGEE. CDR3 coding DNA: TGTGCCAGCAGCACCGGGACTAGCGGGCCCCAGTACTTC. Encoded protein: CASSTGTSGPQYF.

This clonotype was seen once. The chain is built from TRBV25-1 and TRBJ2-3; D call uncertain. V was cut by 1 base and J by 6 bases, with 8 bases left in between. The CDR3 length is 13 residues. The germline V gene has CDR1 MGHDK and CDR2 SYGVNS. The CDR3, as DNA: TGTGCCAGCAGTGAATTTATGTTGGATACGCAGTATTTT. It codes for CASSEFMLDTQYF.

The rearrangement uses TRBV7-9 and TRBJ2-7; 7 bases match TRBD1. V was clipped by 4 bases and J by 3 bases; unmatched bases: 6. The germline gives CDR1 SEHNR, CDR2 FQNEAQ (reference sequence). The CDR3 is made up of 14 amino acids. The CDR3 bases are TGTGCCAGCAGCTCGGGGACAGATCTCTACGAGCAGTACTTC. This codes for CASSSGTDLYEQYF.

This clonotype was detected only once. This chain links TRBV27 with TRBJ2-7, with TRBD2 matching over 13 bases. CDR3 length: 15 amino acids. Trimming cost V 8 bases and J 3 bases; bases outside gene matches: 7. CDR1 MNHEY and CDR2 SMNVEV come from the germline V gene (reference sequence). The CDR3 protein is CASYATSGGLYEQYF. The DNA for the CDR3 is TGTGCCAGCTACGCGACTAGCGGGGGGCTCTACGAGCAGTACTTC.

The genes are TRBV9 and TRBJ2-7; D is possibly TRBD1 (6 bases). This CDR3 region has 15 residues. The V and J ends lost 4 bases and 1 base respectively, with 15 bases between them. Germline loops: CDR1 SGDLS, CDR2 YYNGEE. The CDR3 sequence is CASSPWTDISYEQYF. The CDR3 DNA is TGTGCCAGCAGCCCTTGGACAGACATTTCCTACGAGCAGTACTTC.

J is TRBJ1-2 and V is TRBV30; 8 bases map to TRBD1. J lost 4 bases, V lost 1 base, and 14 bases had no gene match. The CDR3 consists of 17 residues. Germline CDR1 is GTSNPN and CDR2 is SVGIG (reference sequence). The CDR3 region has the DNA TGTGCCTGGAGTGACGGACAGGGATATAACTTCGCCTATGGCTACACCTTC. Protein sequence: CAWSDGQGYNFAYGYTF.

V and J are TRBV25-1 and TRBJ1-5; D remains ambiguous. Germline V CDR1 and CDR2: MGHDK, SYGVNS. V shed 6 bases and J shed 0 bases, with 6 bases lying between them. CDR3 length equals 13 residues. CDR3 protein: CASRANSNQPQHF. CDR3 DNA: TGTGCCAGCAGAGCAAATAGCAATCAGCCCCAGCATTTT.

CDR3 amino acids: CASSMNVGDYTEAFF. CDR3 in DNA: TGTGCCAGCAGTATGAATGTTGGAGATTACACTGAAGCTTTCTTT. The chain recombines TRBV27 with TRBJ1-1; no firm D call. The CDR3 consists of 15 residues. Germline-derived CDR1 and CDR2 are MNHEY and SMNVEV (reference sequence). V lost 5 bases and J lost 3, with 16 bases in between.

The CDR3 loop is CASTLRGDTEAFF. CDR3 nucleotides: TGTGCCAGCACCCTGCGGGGGGACACTGAAGCTTTCTTT. The chain joins TRBV7-2 to TRBJ1-1, with D tentatively TRBD1 (5 bases). Germline lookup yields CDR1 SGHTA and CDR2 FQGNSA. Deletions cut 7 bases from V and 3 bases from J, with 12 bases between. CDR3 size: 13 residues.

The chain combines TRBV12-3 or TRBV12-4 with TRBJ1-2; 8 bases align to TRBD1. This CDR3 comprises 13 residues. The V and J ends lost 5 bases and 8 bases, in that order; junction bases with no gene match: 7. The CDR3 bases are TGTGCCAGCAGTGTACAGGGGGTGGGAGGCTACACCTTC. Translating gives CASSVQGVGGYTF.

The V call is TRBV6-5, the J call TRBJ1-2; 8 bases align to TRBD1. There are 14 residues in the CDR3. The trim removed 2 bases at V and 3 bases at J, leaving 2 bases unmatched. Germline CDR1 and CDR2: MNHEY and SVGAGI. CDR3 region: CASSYQGADYGYTF. CDR3 DNA sequence: TGTGCCAGCAGTTACCAGGGGGCAGACTATGGCTACACCTTC.

The chain links TRBV12-3 or TRBV12-4 to TRBJ1-1, with D unclear. The CDR3 totals 13 residues. V lost 4 bases, J lost 5 bases, and 11 bases lay in between. CDR3 DNA sequence: TGTGCCAGCAGTTCCGGAGTCTTTACTGAAGCTTTCTTT. This translates into CASSSGVFTEAFF.

V is TRBV19 and J is TRBJ2-3; 11 bases map to TRBD2. The J segment lost 4 bases and the V segment lost 5 bases, leaving 5 bases of the junction unmatched. There are 15 residues in the CDR3. CDR1 is LNHDA and CDR2 is SQIVND in the germline V gene (reference sequence). The CDR3, as DNA: TGTGCCAGTAGTTGGACTAGCGGGTCCGCAGATACGCAGTATTTT. It yields the protein CASSWTSGSADTQYF. Variable domain in full (rest from reference TRBV19 and TRBJ2-3): DGGITQSPKYLFRKEGQNVTLSCEQNLNHDAMYWYRQDPGQGLRLIYYSQIVNDFQKGDIAEGYSVSREKKESFPLTVTSAQKNPTAFYLCASSWTSGSADTQYFGPGTRLTVL.

The chain employs TRBV18 and TRBJ2-5, with 7 bases fitting TRBD1. CDR1 is KGHSH, CDR2 LQKENI, per germline. The ends lost 4 bases at V and 1 base at J; junction bases unmatched: 12. The CDR3 is made up of 17 amino acids. Here the CDR3 DNA reads TGTGCCAGCTCACACCCCGAGAGACAGGGTAGCCAAGAGACCCAGTACTTC. It codes for CASSHPERQGSQETQYF. Together with reference TRBV18 and TRBJ2-5, the CDR3 gives the full variable domain: NAGVMQNPRHLVRRRGQEARLRCSPMKGHSHVYWYRQLPEEGLKFMVYLQKENIIDESGMPKERFSAEFPKEGPSILRIQQVVRGDSAAYFCASSHPERQGSQETQYFGPGTRLLVL.

In this sample, this clonotype turned up a few times. This chain uses TRBV29-1 with TRBJ1-3; possibly TRBD1 for D (6 bases). Germline V gene data show CDR1 as SQVTM and CDR2 as ANQGSEA. The CDR3 totals 14 residues. Between the trimmed V and J ends, which lost 8 bases and 0 bases, there was a span of 14 bases. Here the CDR3 DNA reads TGCAGCCCTCCGGGACACACCTCTGGAAACACCATATATTTT. This gives the protein CSPPGHTSGNTIYF.

This sequence joins TRBV20-1 and TRBJ1-5; 9 bases match TRBD1. Trimming removed 6 bases from V and 0 bases from J; junction bases left unmatched: 15. The CDR3 spans 18 residues. Germline V gene sequence: CDR1 DFQATT, CDR2 SNEGSKA (reference sequence). DNA of the CDR3: TGCAGTGCCGTCGCGGGACAGGGAATGCCTTATAGCAATCAGCCCCAGCATTTT. Its protein is CSAVAGQGMPYSNQPQHF.

The chain uses TRBV6-2 or TRBV6-3 and TRBJ2-5, with D perhaps TRBD1 (6 bases). V was pared by 2 bases and J by 5 bases, with 18 bases between. Germline CDR1 reads MNHEY; CDR2 reads SVGEGT. CDR3 length equals 16 residues. This CDR3 reads CASSYHLQGALETQYF. The CDR3 DNA follows: TGTGCCAGCAGTTACCACCTACAGGGAGCATTGGAGACCCAGTACTTC.

The V call is TRBV4-1, the J call TRBJ1-6; 9 bases fit TRBD1. With V trimmed by 3 bases and J by 5 bases, 11 bases remained unmatched. Per germline, CDR1 MGHRA and CDR2 YSYEKL. The CDR3 loop spans 18 amino acids. This CDR3 is CASSHAVRDRAHNSPLHF. DNA for the CDR3: TGCGCCAGCAGCCATGCGGTACGGGACAGGGCTCATAATTCACCCCTCCACTTT.

V usage is TRBV30 and J usage is TRBJ1-1; D uncertain. V gave up 2 bases and J gave up 2 bases, with 9 bases separating them. The CDR3 contains 13 residues. Germline CDR1 reads GTSNPN; CDR2 reads SVGIG (reference sequence). The CDR3 DNA reads as TGTGCCTGGAGTCAACAGCTAAACACTGAAGCTTTCTTT. It codes for CAWSQQLNTEAFF.

The rearrangement uses TRBV30 and TRBJ1-1; no clear D gene. CDR3 length equals 12 residues. Germline lookup yields CDR1 GTSNPN and CDR2 SVGIG (reference sequence). V lost 1 base to trimming and J lost 0 bases, with 3 bases between them. CDR3 residues: CAWSGMNTEAFF. The CDR3 coding sequence is TGTGCCTGGAGTGGCATGAACACTGAAGCTTTCTTT.